Listed below are T cell receptor beta chains from one sample, sequenced in a study of metastatic and nonmetastatic thyroid tumors. MiXCR re-clonotyped the PCR reads for TCRdb. The table includes tens of thousands of clones, roughly 24% detected once. What was sequenced was blood. The receptors here all came from a male donor with papillary thyroid cancer or a benign thyroid nodule (not recorded which). Some clones in this sample may be carry-over from other donors' samples. CDR3s include the opening cysteine and the closing phenylalanine or tryptophan. The order of the fields is J gene, CDR3 length, D gene, clone size, V gene, CDR3 protein, CDR3 DNA. D genes are given only for firm matches. Clone size is given for some rows only: seen once, a few or many times, or a class if the clone is expanded.

J: TRBJ2-5; length: 12; D: NA; size: medium-sized; V: TRBV28; CDR3: CASSTRVETQYF; DNA: TGTGCCAGCTCGACTAGAGTGGAGACCCAGTACTTC
J: TRBJ2-7; length: 15; D: TRBD1; size: medium-sized; V: TRBV18; CDR3: CASSLDRGDSYEQYF; DNA: TGTGCCAGCTCCCTGGACAGGGGGGATTCCTACGAGCAGTACTTC
J: TRBJ2-1; length: 15; D: TRBD2; size: many; V: TRBV6-1; CDR3: CASSVSLADYNEQFF; DNA: TGTGCCAGCAGTGTTTCGCTAGCGGACTACAATGAGCAGTTCTTC
J: TRBJ2-3; length: 16; D: TRBD2; size: many; V: TRBV24-1; CDR3: CATGSTAGGLGDTQYF; DNA: TGTGCCACAGGGTCAACAGCGGGAGGCTTAGGAGATACGCAGTATTTT
J: TRBJ2-7; length: 14; D: TRBD2; size: medium-sized; V: TRBV27; CDR3: CASSTTSGSYEQYF; DNA: TGTGCCAGCAGTACGACTAGCGGGAGCTACGAGCAGTACTTC
J: TRBJ2-7; length: 16; D: TRBD1; size: NA; V: TRBV20-1; CDR3: CSARDEGGWTGDEQYF; DNA: TGCAGTGCTAGAGATGAAGGGGGCTGGACAGGGGACGAGCAGTACTTC
J: TRBJ2-1; length: 13; D: NA; size: many; V: TRBV5-1; CDR3: CASSLWLGTKQFF; DNA: TGCGCCAGCAGCTTGTGGCTCGGCACCAAGCAGTTCTTC
J: TRBJ1-2; length: 15; D: TRBD1; size: few; V: TRBV6-4; CDR3: CASSNSGTEAGGYTF; DNA: TGTGCCAGCAGCAACTCGGGGACAGAGGCGGGCGGCTACACCTTC
J: TRBJ2-1; length: 14; D: NA; size: NA; V: TRBV14; CDR3: CASILRGGYNEQFF; DNA: TGTGCCAGCATTCTGAGGGGGGGCTACAATGAGCAGTTCTTC
J: TRBJ2-1; length: 13; D: NA; size: NA; V: TRBV27; CDR3: CASSPTGPYEQFF; DNA: TGTGCCAGCAGTCCCACGGGGCCATATGAGCAGTTCTTC
J: TRBJ1-2; length: 12; D: NA; size: few; V: TRBV7-2; CDR3: CASSLNHYGYTF; DNA: TGTGCCAGCAGCTTAAATCACTATGGCTACACCTTC
J: TRBJ2-3; length: 16; D: TRBD2; size: NA; V: TRBV2; CDR3: CASTPGAGGVIDTQYF; DNA: TGTGCCAGTACCCCCGGGGCGGGGGGGGTTATAGATACGCAGTATTTT
J: TRBJ2-2; length: 14; D: TRBD2; size: many; V: TRBV28; CDR3: CASHRGGRTGELFF; DNA: TGTGCCAGCCACCGGGGGGGACGCACCGGGGAGCTGTTTTTT
J: TRBJ2-7; length: 14; D: NA; size: many; V: TRBV20-1; CDR3: CSASNVRQGDEQYF; DNA: TGCAGTGCTAGCAATGTACGGCAGGGCGACGAGCAGTACTTC
J: TRBJ2-6; length: 17; D: NA; size: NA; V: TRBV11-2; CDR3: CTSIFRLHSSGANVLTF; DNA: TGTACCAGCATCTTCCGGCTCCACAGCTCTGGGGCCAACGTCCTGACTTTC
J: TRBJ2-5; length: 15; D: NA; size: NA; V: TRBV20-1; CDR3: CSARDKRSGSRAQYF; DNA: TGCAGTGCTAGAGATAAAAGGAGTGGCAGTCGGGCCCAGTACTTC
J: TRBJ1-2; length: 15; D: TRBD1; size: NA; V: TRBV6-1; CDR3: CASRLPRGQGAGYTF; DNA: TGTGCCAGCAGACTGCCCCGAGGACAGGGGGCTGGCTACACCTTC
J: TRBJ2-7; length: 17; D: NA; size: many; V: TRBV19; CDR3: CATEIEQISFRSREQYF; DNA: TGTGCCACAGAAATCGAGCAAATTTCCTTCAGGTCCCGCGAGCAGTACTTC
J: TRBJ2-1; length: 15; D: TRBD2; size: NA; V: TRBV5-1; CDR3: CASSLSGTSPNDHFF; DNA: TGCGCCAGCAGCTTGTCCGGGACTAGCCCCAATGATCATTTCTTC
J: TRBJ1-1; length: 12; D: NA; size: few; V: TRBV12-3/TRBV12-4; CDR3: CASGLGAVVAFF; DNA: TGTGCCAGCGGATTAGGGGCGGTGGTAGCTTTCTTT
J: TRBJ1-2; length: 13; D: NA; size: many; V: TRBV20-1; CDR3: CSAKDSGSYGYTF; DNA: TGCAGCGCGAAGGACAGTGGATCCTATGGCTACACCTTC
J: TRBJ1-5; length: 14; D: NA; size: few; V: TRBV6-1; CDR3: CASALAGGTDTQHF; DNA: TGTGCCAGCGCTCTAGCGGGAGGCACAGATACGCAGCATTTT
J: TRBJ1-1; length: 15; D: TRBD1; size: few; V: TRBV27; CDR3: CASSHLWDSDTEAFF; DNA: TGTGCCAGCAGCCATTTATGGGACAGTGACACTGAAGCTTTCTTT
J: TRBJ1-3; length: 15; D: NA; size: NA; V: TRBV27; CDR3: CASSLKGPSANTIYF; DNA: TGTGCCAGCAGTTTAAAGGGGCCCTCTGCAAACACCATATATTTT
J: TRBJ2-7; length: 13; D: NA; size: many; V: TRBV6-2/TRBV6-3; CDR3: CASSGSEWGEQYF; DNA: TGTGCCAGCAGCGGCTCAGAGTGGGGCGAGCAGTACTTC